The rows below give T cell receptor beta chains drawn from one sample of a study of blood T cell repertoires in COVID-19. Profiling relied on immunoSEQ multiplex PCR, and the TCRdb table lists in-frame clones only, not all of them. The sample yields approximately 400,000 clones, approximately 90% seen once. Sequenced sample: PBMCs or T cells enriched from blood (not recorded which). The receptors were gathered from a woman aged 40 to 55 who had been exposed to COVID-19. Each CDR3 is given with its conserved first and last residue. A D gene is named only where the DNA matches it firmly. The size entry is marked missing in some rows and otherwise reads once, few, many or a size class.

clone size | J gene | V gene | D gene | CDR3 DNA | CDR3 protein
once | TRBJ1-1 | TRBV3-1/TRBV3-2 | - | TGTGCCAGCAGGGGGGGGAGTTCGAACACTGAAGCTTTCTTT | CASRGGSSNTEAFF
once | TRBJ1-5 | TRBV19 | - | TGTGCCAGTAGGGACACAGGGTTGAGCAATCAGCCCCAGCATTTT | CASRDTGLSNQPQHF
- | TRBJ2-5 | TRBV5-1 | TRBD2 | TGCGCCAGCAGTTACCAGGCTAGCGGGGGCCAAGAGACCCAGTACTTC | CASSYQASGGQETQYF
- | TRBJ1-1 | TRBV5-4 | - | TGTGCCAGCAGCTCTTGGGGGGGGAACACTGAAGCTTTCTTT | CASSSWGGNTEAFF
- | TRBJ1-2 | TRBV24-1 | TRBD1 | TGTGCCACCAGTGAGGCCGGGACAGGGGATTGGGCAGGGCTCTCATACACCTTC | CATSEAGTGDWAGLSYTF
- | TRBJ2-1 | TRBV30 | TRBD2 | TGTGCCTGGACTAGTAGCGGGAGAATCGGTGAGCAGTTCTTC | CAWTSSGRIGEQFF
- | TRBJ2-2 | TRBV9 | - | TGTGCCAGCAGCGTAGGGCAGATGAACACCGGGGAGCTGTTTTTT | CASSVGQMNTGELFF
- | TRBJ2-3 | TRBV27 | - | TGTGCCAGCAGTTTATTAGTGTCGGGGTCCCGAGCAGGATCAGATACGCAGTATTTT | CASSLLVSGSRAGSDTQYF
- | TRBJ1-2 | TRBV28 | - | TGTGCCAGCAGTCCACAGTGGGGCACGACTAACTATGGCTACACCTTC | CASSPQWGTTNYGYTF
once | TRBJ2-5 | TRBV13 | TRBD2 | TGTGCCAGCAGCTTACGACTAGCGGGTGAGACCCAGTACTTC | CASSLRLAGETQYF
- | TRBJ1-2 | TRBV5-1 | - | TGCGCCAGCAGCCCGACAGGCAACTATGGCTACACCTTC | CASSPTGNYGYTF
- | TRBJ1-1 | TRBV19 | TRBD1 | TGTGCCAGTACCGACAGGGCCCTCCGAGCTGAAGCTTTCTTT | CASTDRALRAEAFF
once | TRBJ1-3 | TRBV2 | - | TGTGCCAGCAGTGAATACCACTTATCCTCTGGAAACACCATATATTTT | CASSEYHLSSGNTIYF
- | TRBJ1-2 | TRBV12-5 | TRBD1 | TGTGCTAGTGGTTTGGTTGGTCGAACAGGGGGAAGAGTCACCTTC | CASGLVGRTGGRVTF
- | TRBJ2-7 | TRBV12-5 | - | TGTGCTAGTGGTCTTGGACAGACTAAGTACTTC | CASGLGQTKYF
- | TRBJ1-1 | TRBV5-1 | - | TGCGCCAGCAGCTCACCGACCGGGACTGAAGCTTTCTTT | CASSSPTGTEAFF
- | TRBJ2-7 | TRBV7-8 | TRBD2 | TGTGCCAGCAGCGCCGGACTAGATGGCTACGAGCAGTACTTC | CASSAGLDGYEQYF
- | TRBJ2-7 | TRBV4-1 | TRBD2 | TGCGCCAGCAGCCAGGGCGGACTAGCGGGACGAACCTACGAGCAGTACTTC | CASSQGGLAGRTYEQYF
- | TRBJ1-3 | TRBV21-1 | - | TGTGCCAGCAGCAAACCCTTTCCTGGAAACACCATATATTTT | CASSKPFPGNTIYF
- | TRBJ2-2 | TRBV18 | - | TGTGCCAGCTCACCGTACAGAGGCCGGGGGACCGGGGAGCTGTTTTTT | CASSPYRGRGTGELFF
once | TRBJ1-4 | TRBV6-5 | - | TGTGCCAGCAGTTACAATCCGACCGGGGAGGAAAAACTGTTTTTT | CASSYNPTGEEKLFF
- | TRBJ1-2 | TRBV7-2 | TRBD1 | TGTGCCAGCAGCTTGAATGCGGGACAGGGTTCTGGCTACACCTTC | CASSLNAGQGSGYTF
- | TRBJ2-5 | TRBV25-1 | TRBD2 | TGTGCCACCCGGACTAGCGGGGGGGAGACCCAGTACTTC | CATRTSGGETQYF
once | TRBJ1-5 | TRBV19 | - | TGTGCCAGTAGTACCCTTTCGGGAGGGGACAATCAGCCCCAGCATTTT | CASSTLSGGDNQPQHF
- | TRBJ2-1 | TRBV4-1 | TRBD2 | TGCGCCAGCAGCCTAGCGGGAGCCCCGCCTGAGCAGTTCTTC | CASSLAGAPPEQFF
- | TRBJ2-2 | TRBV5-3 | - | TGTGCCAGAAGCTGCGCACCGGGGGACGGGGAGCTGTTTTTT | CARSCAPGDGELFF
few | TRBJ2-7 | TRBV5-1 | - | TGCGCCAGCAGCCTGGCCTATGGGGGCAACGAGCAGTACTTC | CASSLAYGGNEQYF
- | TRBJ1-2 | TRBV18 | - | TGTGCCAGCTCACCGACGGCCCAGGGAGGCTATGGCTACACCTTC | CASSPTAQGGYGYTF
- | TRBJ2-1 | TRBV18 | - | TGTGCCAGCTCACCTCCACGAGGGGGCTCCTACAATGAGCAGTTCTTC | CASSPPRGGSYNEQFF
- | TRBJ2-1 | TRBV7-9 | TRBD1 | TGTGCCAGCAGCTCCTCGAACAGGGGTAATGAGCAGTTCTTC | CASSSSNRGNEQFF
- | TRBJ1-1 | TRBV10-3 | TRBD1 | TGTGCCATCAGGGAGGGACAGGGGGCGTTTGGCACTGAAGCTTTCTTT | CAIREGQGAFGTEAFF
- | TRBJ2-1 | TRBV24-1 | - | TGTGCCACCAGTGATTTAGGCCAGGGAAGGGACAATGAGCAGTTCTTC | CATSDLGQGRDNEQFF
- | TRBJ1-1 | TRBV6-5 | TRBD1 | TGTGCCAGCAGTAGGACAGGGGGCCTGAACACTGAAGCTTTCTTT | CASSRTGGLNTEAFF
- | TRBJ1-1 | TRBV10-3 | TRBD1 | TGTGCCATCAGTGAAGGGCAGGGGGTCGCGGCTTTCTTT | CAISEGQGVAAFF
- | TRBJ1-5 | TRBV5-5 | - | TGTGCCAGCAGCCTACAGGGATTGGATCAGCCCCAGCATTTT | CASSLQGLDQPQHF
- | TRBJ1-5 | TRBV2 | - | TGTGCCAGCAGTGAGGCAGGTCTGGGCAATCAGCCCCAGCATTTT | CASSEAGLGNQPQHF
once | TRBJ1-2 | TRBV6-1 | TRBD1 | TGTGCCAGCAGTGAAGCGACGACAGGGGCAGGGAGTGGCTACACCTTC | CASSEATTGAGSGYTF
- | TRBJ1-2 | TRBV15 | TRBD1 | TGTGCCACCAGCAGAGATGACAGGGTCAACTATGGCTACACCTTC | CATSRDDRVNYGYTF
- | TRBJ2-1 | TRBV5-1 | - | TGCGCCAGCAGCCGCGGCGATTTGGGCAATGAGCAGTTCTTC | CASSRGDLGNEQFF
- | TRBJ2-1 | TRBV27 | TRBD1 | TGTGCCAGCGGAAAACAGGGGAACTACAATGAGCAGTTCTTC | CASGKQGNYNEQFF
- | TRBJ2-6 | TRBV19 | TRBD1 | TGTGCCAGTAGTGACAGGGGTACCTTCTCTGGGGCCAACGTCCTGACTTTC | CASSDRGTFSGANVLTF
- | TRBJ1-5 | TRBV27 | - | TGTGCCAGCAGTTTATGGCAGGCGGGGCCCAATCAGCCCCAGCATTTT | CASSLWQAGPNQPQHF
- | TRBJ1-1 | TRBV7-8 | - | TGTGCCAGCAGCTTAAGGGGGGGAACTGAAGCTTTCTTT | CASSLRGGTEAFF
- | TRBJ2-7 | TRBV6-6 | - | TGTGCCAGCAGTTCGACAGCTTTTTACGAGCAGTACTTC | CASSSTAFYEQYF
few | TRBJ1-2 | TRBV7-9 | - | TGTGCCAGCAGCCCCCCCAGAGTCGGGGACTATGGCTACACCTTC | CASSPPRVGDYGYTF
- | TRBJ2-1 | TRBV19 | - | TGTGCCAGTAGTACGCTAGCGGAGCAGTTCTTC | CASSTLAEQFF
- | TRBJ1-1 | TRBV7-8 | - | TGTGCCAGCAGCTTAGACAGACAGGCCCTTGAAGCTTTCTTT | CASSLDRQALEAFF
- | TRBJ1-3 | TRBV29-1 | - | TGCAGCGTTGAACTCAGCGGTAGATATTTT | CSVELSGRYF
- | TRBJ1-2 | TRBV4-3 | - | TGCGCCAGCAGCCCGAAGCGGATTGACAGGAACTATGGCTACACCTTC | CASSPKRIDRNYGYTF
- | TRBJ1-4 | TRBV10-1 | TRBD1 | TGCGCCAGCAGTTTTCAGGGGGCTGAAAAACTGTTTTTT | CASSFQGAEKLFF
- | TRBJ1-2 | TRBV24-1 | - | TGTGCCACCAGTGATTCAGGGTGGAGTAGTGGCTACACCTTC | CATSDSGWSSGYTF
- | TRBJ2-7 | TRBV18 | - | TGTGCCAGCTCACCAGGGGCTGGCGGAACCTACGAGCAGTACTTC | CASSPGAGGTYEQYF
- | TRBJ1-5 | TRBV7-2 | - | TGTGCCAGCAGCTTCGGTTATAGCAATCAGCCCCAGCATTTT | CASSFGYSNQPQHF
- | TRBJ1-1 | TRBV2 | - | TGTGCCAGCACAACAGGGCGTCTCTCTGAAGCTTTCTTT | CASTTGRLSEAFF
- | TRBJ1-3 | TRBV3-1/TRBV3-2 | - | TGTGCCAGCAGCCGGACAGTATTGGAAGGAAACACCATATATTTT | CASSRTVLEGNTIYF
- | TRBJ1-5 | TRBV30 | TRBD1 | TGTGCCTGGAGTGTACAGAGGACAGGGATGGGTAGCAATCAGCCCCAGCATTTT | CAWSVQRTGMGSNQPQHF